One T cell receptor (beta chain) is described in this entry. Its target is not known. The entirety of the isolated RNA underwent reverse transcription, so expressed TCRB transcripts were sequenced. Sequencing used immunoSEQ multiplex PCR; TCRdb keeps in-frame clones, though not all of them. Of 300,000 or so clones listed, about 13% are singletons. The CDR3 has 15 residues. Trimming cost V 0 bases and J 8 bases; bases outside gene matches: 7. The germline V gene encodes CDR1 SGDLS and CDR2 YYNGEE. This entry belongs to a study of beta chain features in type 1 diabetes. Regarding the study as a whole: Shorter TCRB CDR3s, moderately but significantly so, marked every one of the four CD4+ subsets in Type 1 diabetes patients. Any role of HLA type in TCRB rearrangement remained unresolved here. When cDNA is sequenced, cells with high TCR expression could be over-represented. Within the patient group, naive, central memory and Treg TCRB repertoires appeared more similar to each other than within healthy donors.

The chain uses TRBV9 and TRBJ1-5; 8 bases line up with TRBD1. The origin of this receptor is a man aged 25 to 40 with type 1 diabetes. Sequenced sample: naive CD4+ T cells from blood. The CDR3 nucleotides read TGTGCCAGCAGCGTAGGAACAGGGGGGAACGAGCCCCAGCATTTT. It encodes CASSVGTGGNEPQHF.